This paragraph covers one TCR beta chain sequence. CDR3 size: 13 residues. V was trimmed by 3 bases and J by 5 bases, leaving 10 bases between them. Germline-derived CDR1 and CDR2 are LNHDA and SQIVND (reference sequence). The record originates from a study of blood T cell repertoires in COVID-19. Method: immunoSEQ multiplex PCR; TCRdb's copy keeps in-frame clones and lacks some. The sample lists over 300,000 clones, approximately 90% occurring once. Which cohort a participant joined came from the clinical history participants gave. What was sequenced was PBMCs or T cells enriched from blood (not recorded which). V usage is TRBV19 and J usage is TRBJ1-2; D call uncertain. The clonotype originates from a woman aged 30 to 39 with acute COVID-19. The DNA for the CDR3 is TGTGCCAGTAGTATCACGGAGGGTTATGGCTACACCTTC. This translates into CASSITEGYGYTF.